The 27 T cell receptor beta chains presented below share a single source sample, sequenced in a study of early T cells in non-severe SARS-CoV-2 infection. TCRdb re-derived calls from the 5' RACE reads in MiXCR, one entry per CDR3 protein. The data show 80,000 or so distinct CDR3 sequences, with about an eighth seen just once and roughly 3% held by the top ten. The sample was whole blood. Receptors originate from an adult who was a healthcare worker with PCR-confirmed SARS-CoV-2 infection or an uninfected control (not recorded which).

The chain is built from TRBV30 and TRBJ1-2, with D unclear. The ends were cut back, 0 bases at V and 4 bases at J, with 6 bases in the middle. The CDR3 extends over 12 amino acids. The germline V gene has CDR1 GTSNPN and CDR2 SVGIG (reference sequence). The CDR3: CAWSVVTYGYTF. The CDR3 nucleotides are TGTGCCTGGAGTGTAGTCACCTATGGCTACACCTTC.

This clonotype was picked up a small number of times. The V gene is TRBV20-1, the J gene TRBJ2-5; perhaps TRBD2 as D (5 bases). The CDR3 extends over 12 amino acids. Between the trimmed V and J ends, which lost 6 bases and 3 bases, there was a span of 11 bases. Germline values: CDR1 DFQATT, CDR2 SNEGSKA (reference sequence). The CDR3 coding sequence is TGCAGTGCCCTCCGGGGTGAAGAGACCCAGTACTTC. Amino acids: CSALRGEETQYF.

This clonotype was picked up a small number of times. The chain employs TRBV11-2 and TRBJ2-1, with a possible D match to TRBD2 (5 bases). There are 15 residues in the CDR3. V lost 2 bases and J lost 2, with 10 bases in between. In germline, CDR1 is SGHAT, CDR2 FQNNGV. The CDR3 reads CASSLPLLAYNEQFF. The CDR3 DNA sequence: TGTGCCAGCAGCTTACCGCTACTAGCCTACAATGAGCAGTTCTTC.

This clonotype was seen a handful of times. The rearrangement links TRBV7-2 to TRBJ2-2; D remains unclear. Germline CDR1 and CDR2: SGHTA and FQGNSA. The CDR3 consists of 14 residues. The V and J ends lost 7 bases and 1 base respectively, with 10 bases between them. Here the CDR3 DNA reads TGTGCCAGCACCCTTTTGAGGAACACCGGGGAGCTGTTTTTT. It specifies CASTLLRNTGELFF.

This clonotype has ten or more counts. The chain joins TRBV5-1 to TRBJ1-1; no clear D gene. V lost 1 base, J lost 1 base, and 5 bases lay in between. Per the germline V gene, CDR1 is SGHRS and CDR2 is YFSETQ. CDR3 length equals 13 residues. CDR3 sequence (DNA): TGCGCCAGCAGCTTGAGTAGGAACACTGAAGCTTTCTTT. Translating it yields CASSLSRNTEAFF.

This clonotype has only a few counts. V is TRBV4-1 and J is TRBJ2-7; weak D call: TRBD1 (6 bases). V lost 2 bases to trimming and J lost 0 bases, with 17 bases between them. The CDR3 spans 17 residues. Germline V gives CDR1 MGHRA, CDR2 YSYEKL. This chain's CDR3 is CASSQSVPDSFSYEQYF. The DNA for the CDR3 is TGCGCCAGCAGCCAATCCGTCCCGGACAGTTTCTCCTACGAGCAGTACTTC.

This clonotype was counted at least ten times. The V and J genes are TRBV19 and TRBJ2-5, with 9 nucleotides matching TRBD1. With 2 bases clipped from V and 3 bases from J, the junction kept 4 bases outside the gene matches. This CDR3 is built from 15 residues. Germline V gene sequence: CDR1 LNHDA, CDR2 SQIVND (reference sequence). CDR3 sequence: CASSITGGVEETQYF. CDR3 bases: TGTGCCAGTAGTATAACAGGGGGCGTTGAAGAGACCCAGTACTTC.

The chain has TRBV18 and TRBJ2-5; D not resolved. In germline, CDR1 is KGHSH, CDR2 LQKENI. The CDR3 sequence is 14 residues long. Trimming stripped 3 bases from V and 8 bases from J, with 16 bases between. The CDR3 protein is CASSPGRDSGTQYF. Written as DNA, the CDR3 is TGTGCCAGCTCACCGGGCCGAGATAGTGGCACCCAGTACTTC.

This clonotype was counted ten times or more. The rearrangement joins TRBV7-6 to TRBJ2-7; 7 nucleotides line up with TRBD1. This CDR3 has 12 amino acids. Losses at the gene ends were 1 base for V and 9 bases for J; bases not matched to a gene: 3. From germline, CDR1 is SGHVS and CDR2 FNYEAQ. The CDR3 DNA reads as TGTGCCAGCAGCTTAGGAAGGGGGCCGCAGTACTTC. Translating gives CASSLGRGPQYF.

In this sample, this clonotype turned up a few times. This chain links TRBV6-5 with TRBJ1-4; D may be TRBD1 (5 bases). This CDR3 has 17 amino acids. With 2 bases removed from V and 4 bases from J, the gap between germline ends came to 17 bases. From germline, CDR1 is MNHEY and CDR2 SVGAGI. CDR3 loop: CASSYRTGGDINEKLFF. CDR3 nucleotide sequence: TGTGCCAGCAGTTACCGTACAGGAGGAGATATTAATGAAAAACTGTTTTTT.

V gene TRBV11-3 combines with J gene TRBJ2-1; no firm D call. The germline CDR1 and CDR2 sequences are SGHNT and YENEEA. The CDR3 covers 12 residues. V was clipped by 1 base and J by 8 bases, with 6 bases between them. The CDR3 sequence is CASSLGSDEQFF. Written as DNA, the CDR3 is TGTGCCAGCAGCTTAGGTTCGGATGAGCAGTTCTTC.

The chain recombines TRBV20-1 with TRBJ2-1, with D possibly TRBD2 on 5 matching bases. V dropped 0 bases and J dropped 9 bases, with 12 bases sitting between them. The CDR3 extends over 13 amino acids. Germline V gives CDR1 DFQATT, CDR2 SNEGSKA (reference sequence). CDR3 amino acids: CSAREGDYGEQFF. DNA of the CDR3: TGCAGTGCTAGAGAAGGCGACTATGGTGAGCAGTTCTTC.

This clonotype showed up just a few times. The rearrangement uses TRBV7-6 and TRBJ2-7; D is possibly TRBD2 (5 bases). Germline assignment: CDR1 SGHVS and CDR2 FNYEAQ. The ends were cut back, 0 bases at V and 6 bases at J, with 18 bases in the middle. This CDR3 has 16 amino acids. The CDR3 DNA reads TGTGCCAGCAGCTTAGCGGCTCGTCTAGCCGCAGGCGAGCAGTACTTC. Translating it yields CASSLAARLAAGEQYF.

Ten or more counts support this clonotype. The CDR3 spells CSVDVASKNEQFF. In DNA form, the CDR3 reads TGCAGCGTTGATGTGGCTAGCAAAAATGAGCAGTTCTTC. This chain uses TRBV29-1 with TRBJ2-1; D might be TRBD2 (5 bases). Germline loops: CDR1 SQVTM, CDR2 ANQGSEA. The CDR3 is 13 amino acids. V lost 3 bases to trimming and J lost 7 bases, with 13 bases between them.

This clonotype was picked up many times. This chain connects TRBV11-2 to TRBJ2-3, with 9 nucleotides matching TRBD2. CDR3 size: 15 residues. Looked up from germline, CDR1 is SGHAT and CDR2 is FQNNGV. With 5 bases clipped from V and 3 bases from J, the junction kept 6 bases outside the gene matches. CDR3 DNA: TGTGCCAGCAGCCTACTCAGCGGGAGGACAGATACGCAGTATTTT. Protein: CASSLLSGRTDTQYF.

This clonotype came up a few times. The chain joins TRBV5-5 to TRBJ2-2; D is unresolved. Germline CDR1 reads SGHKS; CDR2 reads YYEKEE (reference sequence). This CDR3 has 13 residues. V was cut by 6 bases and J by 6 bases, with 12 bases left in between. The CDR3, as DNA: TGTGCCAGCAACTTTCAGGACGCCGGGGAGCTGTTTTTT. Translating it yields CASNFQDAGELFF.

This sequence joins TRBV11-2 and TRBJ2-3; TRBD2 aligns across 13 bases. CDR1 and CDR2 (germline): SGHAT, FQNNGV. V was pared by 6 bases and J by 0 bases, with 6 bases of the junction left unmatched. This CDR3 is built from 17 residues. CDR3 loop: CASSLGLAGPSTDTQYF. The DNA for the CDR3 is TGTGCCAGCAGTTTGGGACTAGCGGGACCTAGCACAGATACGCAGTATTTT.

In its sample, this clonotype was seen a few times. The chain carries TRBV20-1 and TRBJ2-5; D gene unclear. CDR3 length: 11 amino acids. CDR1 is DFQATT, CDR2 SNEGSKA, per germline (reference sequence). V dropped 0 bases and J dropped 5 bases, with 4 bases sitting between them. The CDR3 spells CSARDRETQYF. The CDR3 nucleotides are TGCAGTGCTAGAGATCGGGAGACCCAGTACTTC.

With regard to this clonotype: The junction departs from the called germline gene at one end, perhaps through a read error. V is TRBV4-1 and J is TRBJ2-3; 8 bases map to TRBD2. Germline CDR1 reads MGHRA; CDR2 reads YSYEKL. CDR3 length equals 17 residues. The CDR3 is CANSQDFAGGGTDTQYF. CDR3 nucleotide sequence: TGCGCCAACAGCCAAGATTTCGCGGGAGGCGGCACAGATACGCAGTATTTT.

V and J are TRBV9 and TRBJ2-7; 11 bases map to TRBD2. The CDR3 length is 15 residues. V was pared by 5 bases and J by 1 base, with 5 bases of the junction left unmatched. CDR1 and CDR2 (germline): SGDLS, YYNGEE. CDR3 in amino acids: CASRDTSGSSYEQYF. DNA of the CDR3: TGTGCCAGCAGAGATACTAGCGGGAGTTCCTACGAGCAGTACTTC.

The V call is TRBV29-1, the J call TRBJ2-7; D is perhaps TRBD2 (7 bases). Looked up from germline, CDR1 is SQVTM and CDR2 is ANQGSEA. The CDR3 loop spans 14 amino acids. The germline V and J ends were trimmed by 3 bases and 1 base, with 13 bases remaining between them. DNA for the CDR3: TGCAGCGTTGAGGGGGGGGACACTTCCTACGAGCAGTACTTC. This encodes CSVEGGDTSYEQYF.

This clonotype came up many times. J is TRBJ2-4 and V is TRBV5-5; D assignment may be TRBD1 or TRBD2 (5 bases each). The CDR3 totals 16 residues. Trimming shortened V by 0 bases and J by 7 bases, and 17 bases separated the two germline ends. CDR1 and CDR2 (germline): SGHKS, YYEKEE (reference sequence). CDR3 loop: CASSLAGGPKGNIQYF. The CDR3 DNA reads TGTGCCAGCAGCTTGGCAGGAGGTCCAAAGGGGAACATTCAGTACTTC.

Comment on this clonotype: A junction boundary mismatches the germline segment, possibly from a read error. The chain uses TRBV29-1 and TRBJ2-3; either TRBD1 or TRBD2 may supply D (5 bases each). In germline, CDR1 is SQVTM, CDR2 ANQGSEA. This CDR3 contains 14 residues. DNA of the CDR3: TGCAGCGTAGCGGCCCCCAGCAGGGCAGATACGCTGTATTTT. This encodes CSVAAPSRADTLYF.

In its sample, this clonotype was seen many times. For the CDR3, the DNA is TGTGCCAGCAGCTTAGGATCAGCCCTGAGGGAGCAGTACTTC. It specifies CASSLGSALREQYF. The chain links TRBV7-2 to TRBJ2-7; D unclear. The CDR3 contains 14 residues. V was cut by 1 base and J by 7 bases, with 14 bases left in between. Looked up from germline, CDR1 is SGHTA and CDR2 is FQGNSA.

This clonotype was seen more than once but under ten times. The chain uses TRBV7-6 and TRBJ2-7, with TRBD1 as a possible D gene (5 bases). CDR1 is SGHVS and CDR2 is FNYEAQ in the germline V gene. The CDR3 totals 14 residues. Trimming cost V 5 bases and J 4 bases, with 15 bases left between them. DNA of the CDR3: TGTGCCAGCAGCCAACAGGACGGGTGGTACGAGCAGTACTTC. It is translated as CASSQQDGWYEQYF.

This clonotype was detected many times. V usage is TRBV5-1 and J usage is TRBJ2-1; D not certain. The V and J ends lost 2 bases and 0 bases respectively, with 12 bases between them. Germline lookup yields CDR1 SGHRS and CDR2 YFSETQ. The CDR3 spans 16 residues. CDR3 residues: CASSFRPQSSYNEQFF. CDR3 DNA: TGCGCCAGCAGCTTTCGGCCCCAGAGCTCCTACAATGAGCAGTTCTTC.

This clonotype was observed a few times. J is TRBJ2-1 and V is TRBV2; D not certain. The V gene's germline CDR1 is SNHLY and CDR2 FYNNEI. The CDR3 loop spans 13 amino acids. Trimming stripped 1 base from V and 8 bases from J, with 9 bases between. CDR3 loop: CASSEVLVYEQFF. Here the CDR3 DNA reads TGTGCCAGCAGTGAAGTTTTGGTCTATGAGCAGTTCTTC. Full variable domain (missing parts from reference TRBV2 and TRBJ2-1): EPEVTQTPSHQVTQMGQEVILRCVPISNHLYFYWYRQILGQKVEFLVSFYNNEISEKSEIFDDQFSVERPDGSNFTLKIRSTKLEDSAMYFCASSEVLVYEQFFGPGTRLTVL.